The rows below give T cell receptor beta chains drawn from one sample of a study of blood T cell repertoires in COVID-19. TCRdb keeps only in-frame clones here, not all; method: immunoSEQ multiplex PCR. This table has fewer than 250,000 clones, around four fifths appearing once. The material sequenced was peripheral blood. The receptors here all came from a woman in her fifties or sixties with active or convalescent COVID-19. Both conserved end residues are part of each CDR3.

TRBJ1-2 TRBV20-1 CSASDNYGYTF
TRBJ1-5 TRBV7-2 CASSLGGGRGNQPQHF
TRBJ1-2 TRBV4-1 CASSIPGTSGGYTF
TRBJ2-3 TRBV6-5 CASSSPEATDTQYF
TRBJ2-5 TRBV7-2 CASSLDRTSETQYF
TRBJ1-6 TRBV3-1/TRBV3-2 CASSQVVRNSPLHF
TRBJ2-1 TRBV5-1 CASSPAAGGGYEQFF
TRBJ2-7 TRBV27 CASGPPTSFSEQYF
TRBJ1-2 TRBV9 CASSLRTGANYGYTF
TRBJ1-1 TRBV11-3 CASSSGQGADTEAFF
TRBJ2-3 TRBV10-3 CAISEGQGPDTQYF
TRBJ2-2 TRBV6-5 CASSDTMTDTGELFF